This entry lists 25 T cell receptor beta chains sequenced from one sample in a study of PD-L1 blockade in urothelial cancer. The time point was: pretreatment peripheral blood. Here immunoSEQ multiplex PCR was the method, and the copy in TCRdb shows in-frame clones only, minus some. The table has roughly 53,000 clones, around 90% seen once. The source was PBMCs, collected around atezolizumab (anti-PD-L1) treatment. The receptor source for this set is a woman aged 55-75 years with urothelial cancer.

This rearrangement joins TRBV7-9 to TRBJ2-5; D unresolved. The CDR3 runs to 16 residues. Germline lookup yields CDR1 SEHNR and CDR2 FQNEAQ (reference sequence). V was trimmed by 5 bases and J by 2 bases, leaving 18 bases between them. This chain's CDR3 is CASSPGFIPPQETQYF. In DNA form, the CDR3 reads TGTGCCAGCAGCCCCGGTTTCATCCCCCCTCAAGAGACCCAGTACTTC.

CDR3 in amino acids: CASSLEGTQNEKLFF. The CDR3 DNA reads as TGTGCCAGCAGCTTAGAAGGGACACAGAATGAAAAACTGTTTTTT. This chain uses TRBV7-2 with TRBJ1-4; D might be TRBD1 (6 bases). The length of the CDR3 is 15 residues. Germline CDR1 reads SGHTA; CDR2 reads FQGNSA. V lost 1 base and J 5 bases, leaving 11 bases between the germline ends.

This rearrangement joins TRBV10-1 to TRBJ2-3; 7 bases are shared with TRBD2. Germline lookup yields CDR1 WNHNN and CDR2 SYGVQD (reference sequence). The V gene end was trimmed by 6 bases and the J gene end by 4 bases; junction bases not matched to a gene: 10. There are 15 residues in the CDR3. The DNA of the CDR3 is TGCGCCAGCAGCGAGCCCGGGGGGTTGGCAGATACGCAGTATTTT. Residues: CASSEPGGLADTQYF.

J is TRBJ2-1 and V is TRBV19, with 15 bases matching TRBD2. Per germline, CDR1 LNHDA and CDR2 SQIVND (reference sequence). The CDR3 covers 19 residues. V lost 3 bases to trimming and J lost 4 bases; unmatched junction nucleotides: 10. The CDR3, as DNA: TGTGCCAGTAGTATTATGGGACTAGCGGGAGGCCACCGTTACAATGAGCAGTTCTTC. The encoded protein is CASSIMGLAGGHRYNEQFF.

This chain links TRBV15 with TRBJ1-1, with 9 bases fitting TRBD1. Germline values: CDR1 LNHNV, CDR2 YYDKDF (reference sequence). The CDR3 has 14 amino acids. Trimming took 5 bases from V and 5 from J; bases not matched to a gene: 6. The CDR3 here is CATSVTGGGTEAFF. CDR3 nucleotide sequence: TGTGCCACCAGCGTGACAGGGGGTGGGACTGAAGCTTTCTTT.

The rearrangement uses TRBV6-1 and TRBJ2-1, with D possibly being TRBD2 (6 bases). The CDR3 spans 18 residues. V was cut by 3 bases and J by 1 base, with 19 bases left in between. Germline CDR1 MNHNS, CDR2 SASEGT. The CDR3 sequence: CASSESLVSGISYNEQFF. The CDR3 DNA reads as TGTGCCAGCAGTGAGTCACTCGTTAGCGGCATTTCCTACAATGAGCAGTTCTTC.

V usage is TRBV2 and J usage is TRBJ2-7; 8 bases map to TRBD2. Per germline, CDR1 SNHLY and CDR2 FYNNEI. The CDR3 is 15 residues long. With V trimmed by 5 bases and J by 0 bases, 6 bases remained unmatched. In DNA form, the CDR3 reads TGTGCCAGCAGTAGTAGCGGGGCGGACTCCTACGAGCAGTACTTC. This gives the protein CASSSSGADSYEQYF.

The J gene is TRBJ2-7, the V gene TRBV19; 7 nucleotides match TRBD1. The germline CDR1 and CDR2 sequences are LNHDA and SQIVND (reference sequence). The CDR3 totals 15 residues. Germline trimming cut 3 bases from V and 5 bases from J; bases unmatched to any gene: 10. CDR3 protein: CASSIWAEGANEQYF. CDR3 nucleotide sequence: TGTGCCAGTAGTATCTGGGCCGAGGGGGCTAACGAGCAGTACTTC.

Only a few counts were recorded for this clone. The V and J genes are TRBV11-2 and TRBJ1-4, with D perhaps matching TRBD1 (6 bases). CDR1 SGHAT and CDR2 FQNNGV come from the germline V gene. There are 12 residues in the CDR3. Trimming pared 7 bases from V and 7 bases from J, leaving 10 bases between. CDR3 loop: CASTKQGEKLFF. The DNA of the CDR3 is TGTGCCAGCACAAAACAGGGTGAAAAACTGTTTTTT. Drawing the rest from reference TRBV11-2 and TRBJ1-4, the complete variable domain is EAGVAQSPRYKIIEKRQSVAFWCNPISGHATLYWYQQILGQGPKLLIQFQNNGVVDDSQLPKDRFSAERLKGVDSTLKIQPAKLEDSAVYLCASTKQGEKLFFGSGTQLSVL.

The rearrangement links TRBV7-2 to TRBJ1-6, with D uncertain. CDR3 length: 13 amino acids. Germline V CDR1 and CDR2: SGHTA, FQGNSA. Trimming left V 4 bases short and J 4 bases short, with 5 bases between. The CDR3, as DNA: TGTGCCAGCAGCTCGACATATAATTCACCCCTCCACTTT. Translating it yields CASSSTYNSPLHF.

The count of this clone is one. The chain joins TRBV18 to TRBJ2-3; 10 bases fit TRBD2. CDR1 and CDR2 (germline): KGHSH, LQKENI. The CDR3 runs to 16 residues. J lost 4 bases, V lost 6 bases, and 10 bases had no gene match. Here the CDR3 reads CASSLGPSGRSDTQYF. The CDR3 DNA reads TGTGCCAGCTCTCTGGGTCCTAGCGGGAGATCAGATACGCAGTATTTT.

This chain connects TRBV28 to TRBJ1-1; TRBD1 matches at 7 bases. The CDR3 covers 17 residues. The junction had 16 bases not matched to a gene; V was cut back by 6 bases and J by 3 bases. Germline CDR1 MDHEN, CDR2 SYDVKM. CDR3 DNA sequence: TGTGCCAGCAGGAGAGGGACAGTTAGTTTCCTACACACTGAAGCTTTCTTT. Translated: CASRRGTVSFLHTEAFF. Supplemented by reference TRBV28 and TRBJ1-1, the full variable domain reads DVKVTQSSRYLVKRTGEKVFLECVQDMDHENMFWYRQDPGLGLRLIYFSYDVKMKEKGDIPEGYSVSREKKERFSLILESASTNQTSMYLCASRRGTVSFLHTEAFFGQGTRLTVV.

The J gene is TRBJ2-5, the V gene TRBV5-6; 10 nucleotides line up with TRBD2. This CDR3 region has 14 residues. Germline V lookup: CDR1 SGHDT, CDR2 YYEEEE. J was trimmed by 5 bases and V by 7 bases; bases with no gene match: 8. CDR3 DNA sequence: TGTGCCAGCCGCCAAGCGGGAGGGCCCGAGACCCAGTACTTC. It codes for CASRQAGGPETQYF.

CDR3 DNA: TGTGCCAGCAGACGAGGGTCGGGAACGACAGATACGCAGTATTTT. It is translated as CASRRGSGTTDTQYF. The chain carries TRBV6-5 and TRBJ2-3, with D possibly TRBD2 on 5 matching bases. This CDR3 has 15 residues. Trimming shortened V by 6 bases and J by 3 bases, and 16 bases separated the two germline ends. Germline values: CDR1 MNHEY, CDR2 SVGAGI.

The chain employs TRBV5-1 and TRBJ1-3; unclear D gene. Trimming shortened V by 0 bases and J by 8 bases, and 6 bases separated the two germline ends. The germline gives CDR1 SGHRS, CDR2 YFSETQ. The CDR3 sequence is 12 residues long. The CDR3 DNA reads TGCGCCAGCAGCTTGGGGGCTGACACCATATATTTT. This encodes CASSLGADTIYF. The full variable domain, completed using reference TRBV5-1 and TRBJ1-3, is KAGVTQTPRYLIKTRGQQVTLSCSPISGHRSVSWYQQTPGQGLQFLFEYFSETQRNKGNFPGRFSGRQFSNSRSEMNVSTLELGDSALYLCASSLGADTIYFGEGSWLTVV.

V gene TRBV7-8 combines with J gene TRBJ2-2; 9 positions agree with TRBD1. V was clipped by 5 bases and J by 1 base; unmatched bases: 2. Germline lookup yields CDR1 SGHVS and CDR2 FQNEAQ. The CDR3 length is 15 residues. In DNA, the CDR3 is TGTGCCAGCAGCGCGACAGGGGGGAACACCGGGGAGCTGTTTTTT. It is translated as CASSATGGNTGELFF.

The chain is built from TRBV14 and TRBJ2-3; TRBD2 is a possible D gene (5 bases). The V end was cut by 0 bases, the J end by 4 bases, with 20 bases between. Germline values: CDR1 SGHDN, CDR2 FVKESK. The CDR3 runs 18 residues. The CDR3 sequence is CASSQDLALGGYPDTQYF. The CDR3 DNA follows: TGTGCCAGCAGCCAAGATTTGGCCTTGGGCGGGTATCCAGATACGCAGTATTTT.

The chain employs TRBV5-1 and TRBJ2-3; TRBD2 matches at 16 bases. V was pared by 3 bases and J by 4 bases, with 2 bases of the junction left unmatched. The V gene's germline CDR1 is SGHRS and CDR2 YFSETQ. This CDR3 comprises 16 residues. This chain's CDR3 is CASSWGLAGGPDTQYF. As DNA, the CDR3 is TGCGCCAGCAGCTGGGGACTAGCGGGGGGGCCAGATACGCAGTATTTT. The variable domain in full, completed from reference TRBV5-1 and TRBJ2-3, reads KAGVTQTPRYLIKTRGQQVTLSCSPISGHRSVSWYQQTPGQGLQFLFEYFSETQRNKGNFPGRFSGRQFSNSRSEMNVSTLELGDSALYLCASSWGLAGGPDTQYFGPGTRLTVL.

J is TRBJ1-4 and V is TRBV5-5; TRBD1 matches at 7 bases. Germline CDR1 and CDR2: SGHKS and YYEKEE (reference sequence). CDR3 size: 16 residues. The V gene end was trimmed by 7 bases and the J gene end by 7 bases; junction bases not matched to a gene: 16. The CDR3 here is CASASITGAWGEKLFF. The CDR3 coding sequence is TGTGCCAGCGCCAGTATCACAGGGGCATGGGGTGAAAAACTGTTTTTT.

The CDR3 DNA sequence: TGTGCCAGCAGCCATCAAAGGGGGGGGACCCAGTACTTC. It specifies CASSHQRGGTQYF. The rearrangement links TRBV14 to TRBJ2-5, with D perhaps TRBD2 (7 bases). This CDR3 has 13 amino acids. Trimming removed 3 bases from V and 7 bases from J, with 12 bases in between. From germline, CDR1 is SGHDN and CDR2 FVKESK. Together with reference TRBV14 and TRBJ2-5, the CDR3 gives the full variable domain: EAGVTQFPSHSVIEKGQTVTLRCDPISGHDNLYWYRRVMGKEIKFLLHFVKESKQDESGMPNNRFLAERTGGTYSTLKVQPAELEDSGVYFCASSHQRGGTQYFGPGTRLLVL.

The chain is built from TRBV27 and TRBJ2-7; 14 nucleotides align to TRBD2. CDR1 is MNHEY and CDR2 is SMNVEV in the germline V gene (reference sequence). The V gene end was trimmed by 5 bases and the J gene end by 1 base; junction bases not matched to a gene: 13. The CDR3 consists of 19 residues. In DNA, the CDR3 is TGTGCCAGCAGTCAACCCAGGACTAGCGGGAGGCCCCCTTCCTACGAGCAGTACTTC. Amino acid sequence: CASSQPRTSGRPPSYEQYF.

DNA for the CDR3: TGTGCCAGCAGCTTACAGGCTAGCGGGGCGGGTGAGCAGTACTTC. It yields the protein CASSLQASGAGEQYF. V gene TRBV13 combines with J gene TRBJ2-7; 9 bases align to TRBD2. The CDR3 totals 15 residues. Trimming at V came to 2 bases and at J to 7 bases, leaving 9 bases not matched to a gene. Per germline, CDR1 PRHDT and CDR2 FYEKMQ (reference sequence). The variable domain in full, completed from reference TRBV13 and TRBJ2-7, reads AAGVIQSPRHLIKEKRETATLKCYPIPRHDTVYWYQQGPGQDPQFLISFYEKMQSDKGSIPDRFSAQQFSDYHSELNMSSLELGDSALYFCASSLQASGAGEQYFGPGTRLTVT.

V usage is TRBV2 and J usage is TRBJ1-2; 8 positions agree with TRBD1. Germline CDR1 and CDR2: SNHLY and FYNNEI. The V segment lost 2 bases and the J segment 6 bases; nucleotides outside the gene matches: 8. This CDR3 region has 15 residues. CDR3 amino acids: CASSEWTGREDGYTF. CDR3 sequence (DNA): TGTGCCAGCAGTGAATGGACAGGGAGGGAAGATGGCTACACCTTC.

This chain uses TRBV18 with TRBJ1-4; D is possibly TRBD1 (5 bases). This CDR3 has 17 residues. Trimming cost V 3 bases and J 2 bases, with 16 bases left between them. From germline, CDR1 is KGHSH and CDR2 LQKENI. The CDR3 sequence: CASSPFGRAATNEKLFF. CDR3 in DNA: TGTGCCAGCTCACCCTTCGGCAGGGCGGCCACTAATGAAAAACTGTTTTTT.

This clone has only a few counts. The gene calls are TRBV19 and TRBJ2-4; 8 bases are a match to TRBD2. The CDR3 sequence is 17 residues long. V trimming: 4 bases; J trimming: 3 bases; junction bases outside the gene matches: 11. Germline loops: CDR1 LNHDA, CDR2 SQIVND (reference sequence). Here the CDR3 DNA reads TGTGCCAGTAGTACCCCAGGGCGGGGGGCGGTCAAAAACATTCAGTACTTC. Translation: CASSTPGRGAVKNIQYF.